Sequencing of this T cell receptor (beta chain) was carried out in a study of T-cell reconstitution after alpha-beta-depleted transplantation in children. Study observations and caveats: The study reportedly traced alpha-beta T cells about two months after transplant to several hundred expanded graft clones.

TCRbeta library preparation incorporated unique molecular identifiers. TCRdb itself ran the PCR reads through MiXCR, one entry per CDR3 protein. Of 40,000 to 55,000 distinct CDR3 sequences listed, about 5.7% are singletons. V was cut by 0 bases and J by 5 bases, with 5 bases left in between. Looked up from germline, CDR1 is LGHDT and CDR2 is YNNKEL (reference sequence). The CDR3 sequence is 12 residues long. This clonotype came up many times. Its antigen is currently unknown. The chain couples TRBV3-1 to TRBJ2-7; D ambiguous. Source: PBMCs, mostly from graft donor cells, taken 60 days after TCRalphabeta/CD19-depleted stem cell transplant. The TCR originated in a female patient aged 2-9 years who had a stem cell transplant for aplastic anemia, so the T cells may come from the graft donor. The CDR3 here is CASSQDSNEQYF. The CDR3 DNA is TGTGCCAGCAGCCAAGATTCTAACGAGCAGTACTTC.